This note documents a single TCR beta chain sequence. From the germline J gene comes the end of the CDR3, since the read stops 3 residues before it. This entry comes from a study of T cells in women clearing cervical HPV infection. Study in general: Case blood drawn at lesion detection; control blood after infection cleared.

TCRdb keeps only in-frame clones here, not all; method: immunoSEQ multiplex PCR. This sample's table reports approximately 34,000 clones. There are 16 residues in the CDR3. Germline V lookup: CDR1 MDHEN, CDR2 SYDVKM. The TCR was taken from a woman between 18 and 70 years old with a cervical HPV16 infection that either progressed to CIN3+ or cleared (not recorded which). The chain uses TRBV28 and TRBJ1-2; 9 bases are a match to TRBD1. The sequenced sample consisted of blood buffy coat. The CDR3 sequence: CASSLPGTGLISGYTF. CDR3 DNA (partial): TGTGCCAGCAGCTTACCCGGGACAGGGTTGATTAGCGGC.